The sample holds one count of the clone carrying this T cell receptor (beta chain). This sample was included in a study of blood T cell repertoires in COVID-19. In germline, CDR1 is SGHRS, CDR2 YFSETQ. The CDR3 has 15 residues. V lost 2 bases and J 0 bases, leaving 9 bases between the germline ends. Authors' methods: Reference gene primer amplification gave estimated nucleated cell counts. Assay used: immunoSEQ multiplex PCR; TCRdb lists only in-frame clones, some missing. V and J calls and clone size follow that table, whereas D and trimming were derived from the DNA. The top ten clones hold approximately 3% of a sample with about 99,000 clones, nearly 90% of them seen once.

This TCR came from a man aged 50 to 59 in a cohort sampled during active COVID-19. Sequencing input: peripheral blood. This chain links TRBV5-1 with TRBJ1-3, with D unclear. CDR3 in amino acids: CASSFDGLSGNTIYF. CDR3 bases: TGCGCCAGCAGCTTCGATGGACTCTCTGGAAACACCATATATTTT.